This T cell receptor beta chain comes out of a study of T cells after yellow fever vaccination. In this sample, this clonotype turned up a few times. Its antigen is not identified. The study, taken as a whole, reports: Weaker, the secondary response peaked sooner, at day 5 versus 15.

Germline assignment: CDR1 KGHSH and CDR2 LQKENI. The CDR3 covers 14 residues. Deletions cut 0 bases from V and 10 bases from J, with 10 bases between. It was through 5'RACE template switching that TCR cDNA was made, with a universal primer site and UMIs added. In TCRdb, the 5' RACE reads were re-called with MiXCR into one record per CDR3 protein. This sample has some 500,000 distinct CDR3 sequences, with roughly 12% found just once. This clonotype originated in a man younger than 45 who received the YFV17D yellow fever vaccine. The V call is TRBV18, the J call TRBJ1-6; D may be TRBD1 (5 bases). Here the sequenced sample was PBMCs, taken on the day of the yellow fever booster vaccination. The CDR3 region has the DNA TGTGCCAGCTCACCACCCTACCGGGGGTCACCCCTCCACTTT. It yields the protein CASSPPYRGSPLHF.